Sequencing of this TCR beta chain was carried out in a study of T cell repertoires in cytomegalovirus infection. The CDR3 spans 15 residues. J gave up 7 bases and V 5 bases, and 12 bases lay outside the gene matches. The germline V gene encodes CDR1 SGHVS and CDR2 FQNEAQ. About this clonotype itself: Antigen unknown. Being one base from a much bigger clone, this may be a read error.

MiXCR, run by TCRdb on the reads, gives a single entry per CDR3 protein. The data show about 130,000 distinct CDR3 sequences, 20% to 30% seen once. This chain joins TRBV7-8 and TRBJ2-3; 7 nucleotides agree with TRBD2. The source material was PBMCs, sequenced either directly or after in vitro stimulation (not recorded which). This sequence originates from a human donor in good health (CMV status not recorded). Some clones in this sample may be carry-over from other donors' samples. The CDR3: CASSGEGRVLNTQYF. In DNA form, the CDR3 reads TGTGCCAGCAGCGGGGAGGGCAGGGTACTAAATACGCAGTATTTT.